These 18 T cell receptor beta chains originate from one sample sequenced in a study of T cells in Graves' hyperthyroidism and ophthalmopathy. The investigators amplified TCR beta CDR3 regions from RNA transcripts. The study used the HTBI primer set for a first-round RT-PCR of the TCR CDR3. One entry per CDR3 protein, called by TCRdb with MiXCR from the multiplex PCR reads. The sample has about 350,000 distinct CDR3 sequences; roughly 18% are singletons. The source material was blood. The receptors originated from a woman aged 40 to 55 with Graves' ophthalmopathy.

In its sample, this clonotype was seen many times. The chain uses TRBV6-5 and TRBJ2-7; no clear D gene. Germline CDR1 MNHEY, CDR2 SVGAGI. Trimming cost V 6 bases and J 5 bases, with 11 bases left between them. This CDR3 region has 12 residues. Here the CDR3 DNA reads TGTGCCAGCAGCAACGCGGCGGACGAGCAGTACTTC. This gives the protein CASSNAADEQYF.

This clonotype was seen repeatedly, ten times or more. The CDR3 spells CASSVGGGYNYEQYF. CDR3 DNA sequence: TGTGCCAGCAGCGTAGGAGGGGGCTACAACTACGAGCAGTACTTC. The chain links TRBV9 to TRBJ2-7; 7 bases are a match to TRBD1. Unmatched junction bases numbered 6, after V lost 0 bases and J lost 3 bases. Germline CDR1 SGDLS, CDR2 YYNGEE. The CDR3 loop spans 15 amino acids.

The sample holds many counts of this clonotype. J is TRBJ2-7 and V is TRBV30; D gene unclear. The CDR3 extends over 12 amino acids. Germline loops: CDR1 GTSNPN, CDR2 SVGIG (reference sequence). V lost 1 base, J lost 3 bases, and 7 bases lay in between. The CDR3 DNA reads TGTGCCTGGAGTGATGGATTCTACGAGCAGTACTTC. Encoded protein: CAWSDGFYEQYF.

This clonotype showed up many times. This chain uses TRBV7-6 with TRBJ2-4, with D perhaps matching TRBD1 or TRBD2 (6 bases each). The V gene lost 1 base and the J gene lost 6 bases, with 10 bases spanning the gap. CDR1 is SGHVS and CDR2 is FNYEAQ in the germline V gene. The CDR3 sequence is 14 residues long. CDR3 region: CASSLEGGSNIQYF. The CDR3 DNA is TGTGCCAGCAGCTTAGAGGGGGGATCAAACATTCAGTACTTC.

Notes on this clonotype: It may be a read error: a sequence one base away is much more abundant. The V call is TRBV5-1, the J call TRBJ2-7; the D is unclear. The germline CDR1 and CDR2 sequences are SGHRS and YFSETQ. V was trimmed by 1 base and J by 2 bases, leaving 10 bases between them. The CDR3 length is 14 residues. The CDR3 reads CASSLTPEAYEQYF. Written as DNA, the CDR3 is TGCGCCAGCAGCTTGACTCCAGAAGCCTACGAGCAGTACTTC.

This clonotype came up many times. The gene calls are TRBV30 and TRBJ1-3, with 9 bases identical to TRBD1. V lost 7 bases, J lost 0 bases, and 7 bases stayed unmatched. CDR3 size: 15 residues. Germline CDR1 reads GTSNPN; CDR2 reads SVGIG (reference sequence). CDR3 nucleotide sequence: TGTGCCTTGGGACAGGGAGAAAACTCTGGAAACACCATATATTTT. This encodes CALGQGENSGNTIYF.

This chain links TRBV4-1 with TRBJ2-7, with 7 bases that match TRBD1. The CDR3 totals 16 residues. The germline V gene encodes CDR1 MGHRA and CDR2 YSYEKL. V shed 0 bases and J 5 bases; nucleotides not matched to a gene: 10. The CDR3 nucleotides are TGCGCCAGCAGCCAAGAGGTGGACAGGTTAGGTAACGAGCAGTACTTC. Amino acid sequence: CASSQEVDRLGNEQYF.

This clonotype has a single count. The J gene is TRBJ2-5, the V gene TRBV13; 9 bases fit TRBD2. Germline CDR1 is PRHDT and CDR2 is FYEKMQ (reference sequence). The ends lost 3 bases at V and 5 bases at J; junction bases unmatched: 16. There are 18 residues in the CDR3. CDR3 sequence reads: CASSFGTSRVGSYETQYF. CDR3 DNA: TGTGCCAGCAGCTTCGGGACTAGCCGAGTTGGGTCCTATGAGACCCAGTACTTC.

This clonotype was seen ten or more times. V gene TRBV28 combines with J gene TRBJ2-7; TRBD1 is a possible D gene (6 bases). This CDR3 spans 15 amino acids. V was pared by 6 bases and J by 2 bases, with 17 bases between. Germline CDR1 is MDHEN and CDR2 is SYDVKM. CDR3 sequence reads: CASSNRDMPPYEQYF. CDR3 sequence (DNA): TGTGCCAGCAGCAACCGGGACATGCCCCCCTACGAGCAGTACTTC. Full variable domain (missing parts from reference TRBV28 and TRBJ2-7): DVKVTQSSRYLVKRTGEKVFLECVQDMDHENMFWYRQDPGLGLRLIYFSYDVKMKEKGDIPEGYSVSREKKERFSLILESASTNQTSMYLCASSNRDMPPYEQYFGPGTRLTVT.

This clonotype was counted many times. This chain joins TRBV3-1 and TRBJ1-1; 8 bases match TRBD1. V shed 4 bases and J 1 base; nucleotides not matched to a gene: 5. The CDR3 is made up of 15 amino acids. Germline loops: CDR1 LGHDT, CDR2 YNNKEL (reference sequence). The CDR3 protein is CASSLSGTGNTEAFF. Written as DNA, the CDR3 is TGTGCCAGCAGCCTGTCCGGGACAGGGAACACTGAAGCTTTCTTT.

This clonotype was counted ten times or more. The chain joins TRBV28 to TRBJ2-5; a weak D match, TRBD1 (5 bases). Trimming took 3 bases from V and 4 from J, leaving 15 bases between them. Germline CDR1 MDHEN, CDR2 SYDVKM. The CDR3 spans 15 residues. CDR3 in DNA: TGTGCCAGCAGTTTTTATAGGGGCCAAATAGAGACCCAGTACTTC. Translating gives CASSFYRGQIETQYF. Complete variable domain (other parts from reference TRBV28 and TRBJ2-5): DVKVTQSSRYLVKRTGEKVFLECVQDMDHENMFWYRQDPGLGLRLIYFSYDVKMKEKGDIPEGYSVSREKKERFSLILESASTNQTSMYLCASSFYRGQIETQYFGPGTRLLVL.

This clonotype was detected many times. The V gene is TRBV6-2 or TRBV6-3, the J gene TRBJ2-7; tentatively, D is TRBD2 (5 bases). V lost 6 bases and J 1 base, leaving 13 bases between the germline ends. This CDR3 has 14 residues. Germline CDR1 MNHEY, CDR2 SVGEGT. CDR3 amino acids: CASRPIAPSYEQYF. The CDR3 DNA follows: TGTGCCAGCAGACCAATAGCGCCGTCCTACGAGCAGTACTTC.

This sequence joins TRBV6-1 and TRBJ1-6; D might be TRBD1 (5 bases). Trimming cost V 4 bases and J 5 bases, with 18 bases left between them. This CDR3 contains 17 residues. Looked up from germline, CDR1 is MNHNS and CDR2 is SASEGT. The CDR3 is CASSANGQGVNNSPLHF. As DNA, the CDR3 is TGTGCCAGCAGTGCTAATGGGCAGGGCGTGAATAATTCACCCCTCCACTTT.

The chain uses TRBV7-2 and TRBJ1-1, with D uncertain. This CDR3 contains 14 residues. Germline V gives CDR1 SGHTA, CDR2 FQGNSA. Trimming left V 5 bases short and J 7 bases short, with 17 bases between. The chain's CDR3 is CASSARAGSFEAFF. CDR3 coding DNA: TGTGCCAGCAGCGCCCGGGCCGGGAGCTTTGAAGCTTTCTTT.

This clonotype was counted at least ten times. CDR3 nucleotide sequence: TGCAGTGCTAGAGCCCCTGGCCGGGGGCCGATCAAGACCCAGTACTTC. It encodes CSARAPGRGPIKTQYF. This sequence joins TRBV20-1 and TRBJ2-5; D assignment may be TRBD1 or TRBD2 (6 bases each). CDR1 is DFQATT, CDR2 SNEGSKA, per germline (reference sequence). The CDR3 contains 16 residues. V dropped 1 base and J dropped 6 bases, with 21 bases sitting between them.

This clonotype was seen repeatedly, ten times or more. This chain connects TRBV18 to TRBJ2-7, with 8 bases matching TRBD2. The CDR3 is 15 residues long. From germline, CDR1 is KGHSH and CDR2 LQKENI. Unmatched junction bases numbered 9, after V lost 3 bases and J lost 5 bases. CDR3 sequence (DNA): TGTGCCAGCTCACCTTTCGCGGGAGGCGAAAACGAGCAGTACTTC. It translates to CASSPFAGGENEQYF.

J is TRBJ2-7 and V is TRBV10-3, with TRBD2 matching over 9 bases. Germline CDR1 is ENHRY and CDR2 is SYGVKD. The CDR3 is 15 residues long. V shed 1 base and J 3 bases; nucleotides not matched to a gene: 4. The CDR3 is CAISELASGIYEQYF. Written as DNA, the CDR3 is TGTGCCATCAGTGAGTTGGCTAGCGGGATCTACGAGCAGTACTTC.

This clonotype was found many times. This sequence joins TRBV6-5 and TRBJ1-5, with D unresolved. From germline, CDR1 is MNHEY and CDR2 SVGAGI. V lost 5 bases, J lost 0 bases, and 5 bases lay in between. This CDR3 is 13 amino acids long. In nucleotides, the CDR3 is TGTGCCAGCAGTCAGTATAGCAATCAGCCCCAGCATTTT. Its translation is CASSQYSNQPQHF.